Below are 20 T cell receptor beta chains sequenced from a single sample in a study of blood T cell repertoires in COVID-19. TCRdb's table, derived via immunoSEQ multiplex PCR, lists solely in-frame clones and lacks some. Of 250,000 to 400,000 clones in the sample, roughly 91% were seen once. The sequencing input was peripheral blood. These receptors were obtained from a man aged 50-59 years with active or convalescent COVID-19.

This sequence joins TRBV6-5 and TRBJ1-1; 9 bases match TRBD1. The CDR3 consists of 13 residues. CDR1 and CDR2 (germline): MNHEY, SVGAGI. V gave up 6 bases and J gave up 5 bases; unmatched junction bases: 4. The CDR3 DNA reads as TGTGCCAGCAGCAAGGACAGGGGTACTGAAGCTTTCTTT. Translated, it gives CASSKDRGTEAFF.

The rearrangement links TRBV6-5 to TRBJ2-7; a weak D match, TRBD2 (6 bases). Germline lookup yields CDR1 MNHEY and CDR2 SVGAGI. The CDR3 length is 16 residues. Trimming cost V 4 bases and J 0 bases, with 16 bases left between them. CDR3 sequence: CASSSRRATFSYEQYF. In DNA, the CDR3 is TGTGCCAGCAGTTCCCGGAGGGCTACTTTCTCCTACGAGCAGTACTTC.

The CDR3, as DNA: TGTGCCAGCAGTCCCGGGGGGGGTAATTCACCCCTCCACTTT. Translating it yields CASSPGGGNSPLHF. The chain joins TRBV27 to TRBJ1-6, with D perhaps TRBD1 (5 bases). The CDR3 sequence is 14 residues long. Trimming left V 5 bases short and J 6 bases short, with 11 bases between. Germline V gives CDR1 MNHEY, CDR2 SMNVEV (reference sequence).

The CDR3 spells CASSSARSTSGSFSNEQFF. The CDR3 DNA reads as TGCGCCAGCAGCTCGGCCCGTTCGACTAGCGGGAGTTTTTCGAATGAGCAGTTCTTC. J is TRBJ2-1 and V is TRBV4-1; TRBD2 aligns across 12 bases. The CDR3 spans 19 residues. Germline V gene data show CDR1 as MGHRA and CDR2 as YSYEKL. The V and J ends lost 5 bases and 7 bases, in that order; junction bases with no gene match: 18.

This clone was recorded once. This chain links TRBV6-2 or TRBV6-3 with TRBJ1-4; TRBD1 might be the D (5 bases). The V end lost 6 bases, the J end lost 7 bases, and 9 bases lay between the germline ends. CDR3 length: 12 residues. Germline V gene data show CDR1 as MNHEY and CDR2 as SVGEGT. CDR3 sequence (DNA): TGTGCCAGCAGCGGGACTTCTGAAAAACTGTTTTTT. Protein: CASSGTSEKLFF.

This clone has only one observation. The CDR3 sequence is CASSLAGGGRTGELFF. DNA of the CDR3: TGTGCCAGCAGCTTGGCCGGCGGGGGGCGAACCGGGGAGCTGTTTTTT. The rearrangement joins TRBV5-6 to TRBJ2-2, with 8 positions matching TRBD2. CDR1 is SGHDT and CDR2 is YYEEEE in the germline V gene. Trimming took 0 bases from V and 5 from J; bases not matched to a gene: 6. The length of the CDR3 is 16 residues.

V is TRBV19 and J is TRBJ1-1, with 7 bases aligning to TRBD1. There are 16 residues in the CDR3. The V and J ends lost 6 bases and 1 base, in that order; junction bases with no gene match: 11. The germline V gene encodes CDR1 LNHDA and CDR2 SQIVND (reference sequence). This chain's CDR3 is CASSNDRATTNTEAFF. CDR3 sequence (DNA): TGTGCCAGTAGCAACGACAGGGCTACTACGAACACTGAAGCTTTCTTT.

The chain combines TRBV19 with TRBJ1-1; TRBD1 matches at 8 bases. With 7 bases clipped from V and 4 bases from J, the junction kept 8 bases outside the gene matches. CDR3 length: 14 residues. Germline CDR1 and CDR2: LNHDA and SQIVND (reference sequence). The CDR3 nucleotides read TGTGCCAGTACAGTAGAGGACAGGGTCACTGAAGCTTTCTTT. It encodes CASTVEDRVTEAFF.

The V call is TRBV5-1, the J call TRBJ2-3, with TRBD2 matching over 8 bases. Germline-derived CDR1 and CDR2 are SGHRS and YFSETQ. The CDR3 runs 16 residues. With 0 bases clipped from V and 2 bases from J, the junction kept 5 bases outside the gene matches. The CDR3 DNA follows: TGCGCCAGCAGCTTGGCTCTAGCGGGCGTCACAGATACGCAGTATTTT. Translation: CASSLALAGVTDTQYF. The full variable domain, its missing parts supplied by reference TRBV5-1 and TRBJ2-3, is KAGVTQTPRYLIKTRGQQVTLSCSPISGHRSVSWYQQTPGQGLQFLFEYFSETQRNKGNFPGRFSGRQFSNSRSEMNVSTLELGDSALYLCASSLALAGVTDTQYFGPGTRLTVL.

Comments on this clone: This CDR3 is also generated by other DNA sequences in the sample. The chain's CDR3 is CASSLGQGDEKLFF. CDR3 DNA sequence: TGCGCCAGCAGCTTGGGACAGGGAGATGAAAAACTGTTTTTT. The chain has TRBV5-1 and TRBJ1-4; the match to TRBD1 covers 7 bases. Germline CDR1 and CDR2: SGHRS and YFSETQ. V lost 0 bases, J lost 6 bases, and 2 bases stayed unmatched. The CDR3 consists of 14 residues.

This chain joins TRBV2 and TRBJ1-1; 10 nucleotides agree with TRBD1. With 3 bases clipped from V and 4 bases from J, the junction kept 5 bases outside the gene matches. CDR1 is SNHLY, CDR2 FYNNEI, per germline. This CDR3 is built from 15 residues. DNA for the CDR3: TGTGCCAGCAGTGAGACAGGGGGCTGGGGCACTGAAGCTTTCTTT. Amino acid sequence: CASSETGGWGTEAFF.

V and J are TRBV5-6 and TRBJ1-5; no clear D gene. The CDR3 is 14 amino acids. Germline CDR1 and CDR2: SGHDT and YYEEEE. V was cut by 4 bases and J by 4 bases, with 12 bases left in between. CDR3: CASSLRDLNQPQHF. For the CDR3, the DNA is TGTGCCAGCAGCCTCCGGGATCTGAATCAGCCCCAGCATTTT. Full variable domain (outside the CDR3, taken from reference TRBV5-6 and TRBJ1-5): DAGVTQSPTHLIKTRGQQVTLRCSPKSGHDTVSWYQQALGQGPQFIFQYYEEEERQRGNFPDRFSGHQFPNYSSELNVNALLLGDSALYLCASSLRDLNQPQHFGDGTRLSIL.

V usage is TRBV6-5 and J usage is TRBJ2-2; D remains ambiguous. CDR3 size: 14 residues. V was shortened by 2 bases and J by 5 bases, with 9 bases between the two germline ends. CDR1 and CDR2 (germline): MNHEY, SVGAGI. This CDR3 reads CASSYASRTGELFF. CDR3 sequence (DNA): TGTGCCAGCAGTTACGCAAGCCGGACCGGGGAGCTGTTTTTT.

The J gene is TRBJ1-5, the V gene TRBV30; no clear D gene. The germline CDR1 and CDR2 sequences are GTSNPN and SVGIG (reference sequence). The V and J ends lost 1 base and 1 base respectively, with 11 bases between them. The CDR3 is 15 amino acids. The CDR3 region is CAWSGFGRSNQPQHF. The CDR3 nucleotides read TGTGCCTGGAGTGGCTTTGGCAGGAGCAATCAGCCCCAGCATTTT.

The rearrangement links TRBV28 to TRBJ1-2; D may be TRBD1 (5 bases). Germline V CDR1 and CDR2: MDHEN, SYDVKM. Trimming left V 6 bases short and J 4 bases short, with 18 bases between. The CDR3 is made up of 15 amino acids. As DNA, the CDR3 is TGTGCCAGCAGCACTCCCGGAGGGGAACTCTATGGCTACACCTTC. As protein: CASSTPGGELYGYTF.

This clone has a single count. CDR3 sequence reads: CASSLGVAGVYEQYF. The CDR3 DNA is TGTGCCAGCAGTTTGGGGGTAGCGGGTGTCTACGAGCAGTACTTC. The chain recombines TRBV28 with TRBJ2-7; 7 positions agree with TRBD2. V was pared by 3 bases and J by 3 bases, with 8 bases of the junction left unmatched. From germline, CDR1 is MDHEN and CDR2 SYDVKM. The length of the CDR3 is 15 residues.

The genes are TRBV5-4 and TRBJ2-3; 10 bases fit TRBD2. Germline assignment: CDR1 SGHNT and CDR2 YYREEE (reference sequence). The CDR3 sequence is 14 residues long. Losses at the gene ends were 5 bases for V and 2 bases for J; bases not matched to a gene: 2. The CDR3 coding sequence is TGTGCCAGCAGGCTAGCGGGAGACACAGATACGCAGTATTTT. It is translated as CASRLAGDTDTQYF.

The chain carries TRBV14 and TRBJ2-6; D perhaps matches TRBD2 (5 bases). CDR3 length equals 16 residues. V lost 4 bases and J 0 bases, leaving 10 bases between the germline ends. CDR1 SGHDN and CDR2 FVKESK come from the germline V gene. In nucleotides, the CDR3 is TGTGCCAGCAGCCCCTTCGGGATCTCTGGGGCCAACGTCCTGACTTTC. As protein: CASSPFGISGANVLTF.

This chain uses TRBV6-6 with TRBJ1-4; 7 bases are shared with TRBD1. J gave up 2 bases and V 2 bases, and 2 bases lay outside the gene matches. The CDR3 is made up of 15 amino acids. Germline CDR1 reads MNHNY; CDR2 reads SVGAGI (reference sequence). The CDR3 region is CASSYGDSTNEKLFF. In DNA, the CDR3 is TGTGCCAGCAGTTACGGGGACAGCACTAATGAAAAACTGTTTTTT.

In nucleotides, the CDR3 is TGTGCCAGCAGCCCTAAGAGCGGGGCGGGAGGTGAGCAGTTCTTC. Protein: CASSPKSGAGGEQFF. The V call is TRBV7-7, the J call TRBJ2-1, with TRBD2 identical over 8 bases. The CDR3 length is 15 residues. The junction had 12 bases not matched to a gene; V was cut back by 5 bases and J by 9 bases. The V gene's germline CDR1 is SSHAT and CDR2 FNYEAQ (reference sequence).